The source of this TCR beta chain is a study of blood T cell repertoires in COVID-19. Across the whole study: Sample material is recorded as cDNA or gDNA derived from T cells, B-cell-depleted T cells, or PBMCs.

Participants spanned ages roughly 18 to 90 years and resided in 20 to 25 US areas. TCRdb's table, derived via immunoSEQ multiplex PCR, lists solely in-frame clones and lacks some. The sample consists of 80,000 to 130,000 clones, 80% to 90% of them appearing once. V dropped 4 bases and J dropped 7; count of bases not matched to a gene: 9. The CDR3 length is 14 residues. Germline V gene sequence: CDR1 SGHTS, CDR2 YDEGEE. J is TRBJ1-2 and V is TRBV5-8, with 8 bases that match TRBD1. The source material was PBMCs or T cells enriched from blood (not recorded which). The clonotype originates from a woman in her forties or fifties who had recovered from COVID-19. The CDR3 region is CASSRTTGEGGYTF. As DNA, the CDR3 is TGTGCCAGCAGCCGTACGACAGGGGAAGGTGGCTACACCTTC.